This T cell receptor (beta chain) was recovered during a study of blood T cell repertoires in COVID-19 (TCRdb year 2020). Background for the entire study: Samples from collaborators originated in the United States, Italy and Spain and spanned both the acute and convalescent phases of COVID-19. The dataset comprised deeply sampled blood TCRbeta repertoires from subjects exposed to, actively infected with, or recovered from COVID-19. The sample metadata nearly always contained a de-identified subject ID, COVID-19 status, age in years and sex. The samples were drawn from the first 160 participants of the ongoing ImmuneRACE study and from 1,254 subjects provided by 6 global collaborators. The repertoires were released in a freely available public database intended as a resource for research on the immune response to SARS-CoV-2. Where available, HLA class I and class II types were taken from metadata supplied by the sample provider and were not determined by assay-based typing. The material from the prospective study consisted of cDNA or gDNA derived from T cells, B-cell-depleted T cells, or PBMCs.

CDR1 LGHNA and CDR2 YSLEER are derived from the germline V gene. The germline ends are 15 bases apart after V is trimmed by 0 bases and J by 4 bases. The CDR3 spans 16 residues, from the cysteine through the phenylalanine. CDR3 DNA only is kept here, 48 bases in frame from base 1. TCRbeta CDR3 regions were amplified from genomic DNA by means of the immunoSEQ Assay, a bias-controlled multiplex PCR. On the study's bioinformatics: Within the assay, amplification of reference gene primers was used to estimate how many nucleated cells each sample contained. To quantify the absolute abundance of each unique TCRbeta CDR3 rearrangement, sequence reads were collapsed and filtered. For each sample, productive Simpson clonality was calculated as the square root of Simpson's diversity index across productive rearrangements. Here the immuneACCESS table is served through TCRdb, limited to in-frame sequences with V and J called. Missing clones are a known gap in these copies; in checked studies unresolved V genes cover under half, and the rest lacks a known reason. V and J calls plus clone size are reproduced from that table; the DNA served to infer D and trimming. The sample yields 200,000 or so clones; under 90% were counted once. Around 5.7% of the sample belongs to the ten largest clones.

The full study reports these points: How much clinical and demographic metadata was included differed by source and by participant, and the metadata was provided uncurated.

Each collaborating institution followed its own protocols to collect whole blood in K2EDTA tubes. For TCRbeta analysis, collaborators shipped samples in one of three forms: frozen whole blood, isolated PBMCs, or DNA extracted from either of those sample types. Points on this clone: Its cognate antigen has yet to be identified. Per-nucleotide qualities are absent, and no much larger clonotype sits a single base away.

The sample consisted of peripheral blood. This chain joins TRBV4-3 to TRBJ2-5, with no confident D gene call. This receptor was obtained from an elderly man with acute or convalescent COVID-19. The DNA is as follows: TGCGCCAGCAGCCAAGAACCGCAGGCCGGTCGAGAGACCCAGTACTTC. The translation is CASSQEPQAGRETQYF.